This TCR beta chain was observed in a study of cytomegalovirus exposure and HLA in healthy donors. Background on the study: In a later analysis, the roughly 110 validation repertoires were reported to have used the same platform as the roughly 730 first-cohort repertoires.

General study points: That first-cohort TCR clusters tended to co-occur in the 130 or so validation repertoires was found in a later analysis. There were about 160 TCR beta chains listed as cytomegalovirus-associated.

As regards this clone: What it recognizes is unknown.

The protocol was immunoSEQ multiplex PCR, while the TCRdb copy is restricted to in-frame clones and leaves out a portion. The table lists 180,000 or so clones, 86% of them singletons. The source is a man aged 25 to 40 in good health and CMV-seropositive. Source material: PBMCs.

CDR3 coding DNA: TGCAGCGTAAGTGCCTGGGACAGACAAGAGACCCAGTACTTC. It is translated as CSVSAWDRQETQYF. The chain uses TRBV29-1 and TRBJ2-5; TRBD1 agrees at 7 bases. The junction had 9 bases not matched to a gene; V was cut back by 6 bases and J by 2 bases. CDR1 and CDR2 (germline): SQVTM, ANQGSEA. The CDR3 has 14 residues.